This T cell receptor (beta chain) derives from a study of siplizumab effects on memory and regulatory T cells. Study-level findings and limits: Where siplizumab was present, mappable alloreactive CD4+ clones averaged 68.8% Treg-derived, compared with approximately 29% in controls.

Using immunoSEQ multiplex PCR, the repertoire was profiled, and TCRdb retains in-frame clones only, with some absent. Of about 19,000 clones listed, 44% are singletons. It was at 37°C and for 6 days that the mixed lymphocyte reaction cells were cocultured. Responder PBMCs underwent CFSE labelling, stimulator PBMCs underwent Violet Dye labelling, and both were mixed at 1:1. There are a few counts of this clone. What it binds is unknown. CDR3 size: 14 residues. V gave up 6 bases and J gave up 2 bases; unmatched junction bases: 3. Germline V gene lookup returns CDR1 KGHSH and CDR2 LQKENI. The TCR was taken from a human donor in good health; the cells came from an allogeneic mixed lymphocyte reaction. Some clones in this sample may be carry-over from other donors' samples. Sequenced: CFSE-low (dividing) CD4+ T cells sorted from an allogeneic mixed lymphocyte reaction. This chain uses TRBV18 with TRBJ1-1; TRBD1 matches 10 bases. DNA for the CDR3: TGTGCCAGCTCCCGGGACAGGGGTAACACTGAAGCTTTCTTT. Translation gives CASSRDRGNTEAFF.